These 9 T cell receptor beta chains were all obtained from the same sample, sequenced in a study of memory CD4+ T cells and cytomegalovirus serostatus. Sequencing used immunoSEQ multiplex PCR; TCRdb keeps in-frame clones, though not all of them. The sample has 40,000 to 50,000 clones, around 82% seen once. The sort gate was single viable CD3+CD4+CD8-CD45RO+ cells for memory CD4+ T cells. Sequenced sample: memory CD4+ T cells from blood. These receptors all come from an adult in good health and CMV-seronegative.

This CDR3 is CASSDLDRFQSNTEAFF. The CDR3 nucleotides are TGTGCCAGCAGTGACTTGGACAGGTTTCAGTCGAACACTGAAGCTTTCTTT. This rearrangement joins TRBV2 to TRBJ1-1; TRBD1 aligns across 7 bases. J gave up 1 base and V 3 bases, and 11 bases lay outside the gene matches. Germline lookup yields CDR1 SNHLY and CDR2 FYNNEI. The CDR3 has 17 amino acids.

This sequence joins TRBV18 and TRBJ1-1; D gene unclear. Trimming stripped 4 bases from V and 1 base from J, with 10 bases between. CDR3 length equals 14 residues. From germline, CDR1 is KGHSH and CDR2 LQKENI. In DNA, the CDR3 is TGTGCCAGCTCACTTGTTGGTCGGAACACTGAAGCTTTCTTT. As protein: CASSLVGRNTEAFF.

The CDR3 region is CASSEETGYFRYGYTF. CDR3 in DNA: TGTGCCAGCAGTGAAGAAACAGGGTATTTTCGCTATGGCTACACCTTC. The rearrangement joins TRBV6-1 to TRBJ1-2; maybe TRBD1 (6 bases). From germline, CDR1 is MNHNS and CDR2 SASEGT. The length of the CDR3 is 16 residues. V lost 1 base and J 4 bases, leaving 16 bases between the germline ends.

The rearrangement uses TRBV19 and TRBJ1-4; 7 positions match TRBD1. CDR3 length equals 15 residues. V lost 5 bases and J lost 7; bases outside the gene matches: 10. Germline CDR1 reads LNHDA; CDR2 reads SQIVND (reference sequence). The CDR3 loop reads CASSVSQGNGEKLFF. The CDR3 nucleotides are TGTGCCAGTAGTGTATCACAGGGGAATGGTGAAAAACTGTTTTTT.

CDR3 DNA sequence: TGTGCCAGCAGTGCAGAATCGCCCCTCCACTTT. Amino acid sequence: CASSAESPLHF. The chain carries TRBV6-1 and TRBJ1-6; D call uncertain. V gave up 4 bases and J gave up 13 bases, with 8 bases separating them. The CDR3 is made up of 11 amino acids. Germline values: CDR1 MNHNS, CDR2 SASEGT.

About this clone: The junction and the germline gene differ at one end; a read error may be behind it. The chain is built from TRBV2 and TRBJ1-4; 9 bases align to TRBD1. This CDR3 has 14 amino acids. Germline V gives CDR1 SNHLY, CDR2 FYNNEI. CDR3 sequence: CANSEGQGEGLLFF. CDR3 DNA sequence: TGTGCCAACAGTGAGGGACAGGGAGAGGGGCTACTGTTTTTT.

Only one count was recorded for this clone. The chain combines TRBV7-2 with TRBJ2-7, with a weak D call TRBD1 (6 bases). V lost 5 bases and J 5 bases, leaving 10 bases between the germline ends. The V gene's germline CDR1 is SGHTA and CDR2 FQGNSA. This CDR3 is built from 12 residues. The CDR3: CASSTQGHEQYF. The CDR3 DNA reads TGTGCCAGCAGCACACAGGGACACGAGCAGTACTTC.

V and J are TRBV28 and TRBJ2-5; 8 bases fit TRBD2. The junction had 9 bases not matched to a gene; V was cut back by 7 bases and J by 5 bases. Germline V gene data show CDR1 as MDHEN and CDR2 as SYDVKM. This CDR3 has 14 residues. CDR3 in DNA: TGTGCCAGCACCTTAGCGGGGCTCGGGGAGACCCAGTACTTC. Residues: CASTLAGLGETQYF.

The sample holds a few counts of this clone. V and J are TRBV11-2 and TRBJ1-4; TRBD1 aligns across 10 bases. The CDR3 spans 16 residues. CDR1 and CDR2 (germline): SGHAT, FQNNGV. The trim removed 5 bases at V and 8 bases at J, leaving 11 bases unmatched. CDR3 coding DNA: TGTGCCAGCAGCCACGGGACAGGGGATCTAACCGAAAAACTGTTTTTT. Protein sequence: CASSHGTGDLTEKLFF.